Described below is a single T cell receptor beta chain sequence and its context. This sample is part of a study of blood T cell repertoires in COVID-19. Study as a whole: The analysed material was cDNA or gDNA that came from T cells, B-cell-depleted T cells, or PBMCs.

Clones were read by immunoSEQ multiplex PCR, and TCRdb kept only the in-frame ones, dropping some. In the table there are about 33,000 clones, approximately 90% of which are singletons. V trimming: 6 bases; J trimming: 0 bases; junction bases outside the gene matches: 2. The CDR3 loop spans 14 amino acids. The V gene's germline CDR1 is MDHEN and CDR2 SYDVKM. Sequenced sample: peripheral blood. This receptor was obtained from an elderly woman with active or convalescent COVID-19. V gene TRBV28 combines with J gene TRBJ2-7; 10 positions match TRBD2. The CDR3 nucleotides read TGTGCCAGCAGAGCGGGGGGGAGCTCCTACGAGCAGTACTTC. Its translation: CASRAGGSSYEQYF.